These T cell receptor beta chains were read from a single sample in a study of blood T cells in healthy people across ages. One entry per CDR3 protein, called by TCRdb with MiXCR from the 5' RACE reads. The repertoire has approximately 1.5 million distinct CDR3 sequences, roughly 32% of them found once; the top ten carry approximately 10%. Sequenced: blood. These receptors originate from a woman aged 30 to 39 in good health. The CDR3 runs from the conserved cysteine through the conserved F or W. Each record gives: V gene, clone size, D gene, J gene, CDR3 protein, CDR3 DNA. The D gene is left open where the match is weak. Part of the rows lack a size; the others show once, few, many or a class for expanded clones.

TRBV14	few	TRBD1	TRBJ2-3	CASSRQGVSTDTQYF	TGTGCCAGCAGCCGACAGGGGGTTAGCACAGATACGCAGTATTTT
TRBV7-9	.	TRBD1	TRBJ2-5	CASSLEQYGDRGDREQYF	TGTGCCAGCAGCTTAGAACAGTACGGTGACAGGGGCGACCGGGAGCAGTACTTC
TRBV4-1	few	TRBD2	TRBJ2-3	CASSPHWAGTKGTDTQYF	TGCGCCAGCAGCCCACACTGGGCCGGGACTAAAGGCACAGATACGCAGTATTTT
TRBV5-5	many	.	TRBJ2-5	CASSLWGGGRETQYF	TGTGCCAGCAGCTTGTGGGGAGGGGGGAGAGAGACCCAGTACTTC
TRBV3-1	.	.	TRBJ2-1	CASSQDKDRNEQFF	TGTGCCAGCAGCCAAGATAAGGACCGCAATGAGCAGTTCTTC
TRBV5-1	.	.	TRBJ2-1	CASSFREECNEQFF	TGCGCCAGCAGCTTTCGAGAGGAATGCAATGAGCAGTTCTTC
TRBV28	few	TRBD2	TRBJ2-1	CASSHGLAGGMNLYNEQFF	TGTGCCAGCAGCCACGGACTAGCGGGAGGGATGAACCTCTACAATGAGCAGTTCTTC
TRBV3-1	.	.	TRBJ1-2	CASSPEGVFYGYTF	TGTGCCAGCAGCCCAGAGGGAGTTTTCTATGGCTACACCTTC
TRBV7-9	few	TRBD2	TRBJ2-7	CASSSDSPSGGIFEQYF	TGTGCCAGCAGCTCCGACTCCCCTAGCGGGGGCATCTTCGAGCAGTACTTC
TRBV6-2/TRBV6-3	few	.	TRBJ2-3	CASRLSLADTQYF	TGTGCCAGCAGGCTAAGCCTCGCAGATACGCAGTATTTT
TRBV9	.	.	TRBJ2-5	CASSVVGGRLETQYF	TGTGCCAGCAGCGTAGTCGGGGGGCGGTTGGAGACCCAGTACTTC
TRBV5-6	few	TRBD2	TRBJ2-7	CASSLLTSGVSYEQYF	TGTGCCAGCAGCTTGTTGACTAGCGGGGTCTCCTACGAGCAGTACTTC
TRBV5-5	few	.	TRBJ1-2	CASTSSGYGYTF	TGTGCCAGCACCTCGTCGGGGTATGGCTACACCTTC
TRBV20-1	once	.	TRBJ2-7	CSASSTGGATYEQYF	TGCAGTGCTAGTTCGACTGGCGGGGCGACCTACGAGCAGTACTTC
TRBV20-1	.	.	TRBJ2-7	CSARAIGPSYEQYF	TGCAGTGCTAGAGCGATCGGGCCTTCCTACGAGCAGTACTTC
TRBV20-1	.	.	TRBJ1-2	CSARDAAGPHGYTF	TGCAGTGCTAGAGATGCAGCGGGGCCGCATGGCTACACCTTC
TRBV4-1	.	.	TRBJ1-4	CASSLQLQGSTNEKLFF	TGCGCCAGCAGCCTCCAACTTCAGGGGTCTACGAATGAAAAACTGTTTTTT
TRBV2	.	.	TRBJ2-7	CASSLQAVAYEQYF	TGTGCCAGCAGTCTCCAGGCGGTCGCCTACGAGCAGTACTTC
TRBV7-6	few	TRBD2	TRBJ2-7	CASSWGGVDEQYF	TGTGCCAGCAGCTGGGGGGGGGTGGACGAGCAGTACTTC
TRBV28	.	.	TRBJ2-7	CASTSGGAGFYEQYF	TGTGCCAGCACCTCTGGCGGGGCGGGGTTTTACGAGCAGTACTTC
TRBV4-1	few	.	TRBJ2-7	CASSQDPTRSYEQYF	TGCGCCAGCAGCCAAGATCCCACACGTTCCTACGAGCAGTACTTC